Below are 6 T cell receptor beta chains sequenced from a single sample in a study of T cell repertoires in cytomegalovirus infection. The antigens for these receptors are not known. Each CDR3 protein is one row after TCRdb ran MiXCR on the reads. The table has 750,000 to 900,000 distinct CDR3 sequences, 25% to 35% seen once; the top ten hold about an eighth. The source was cultured CD8+ T cells from PBMCs, collected from culture after CMV antigen stimulation. These receptor sequences come from a human donor in good health (CMV status not recorded). Some clones in this sample may be carry-over from other donors' samples.

The CDR3, as DNA: TGTGCCACCCAGACTGAACGGACTGAAGCTTTCTTT. Its protein product is CATQTERTEAFF. V usage is TRBV19 and J usage is TRBJ1-1, with D uncertain. V dropped 10 bases and J dropped 5 bases, with 14 bases sitting between them. The V gene's germline CDR1 is LNHDA and CDR2 SQIVND (reference sequence). The CDR3 has 12 residues.

The genes are TRBV7-8 and TRBJ2-5; 8 positions match TRBD2. Trimming at V came to 5 bases and at J to 3 bases, leaving 8 bases not matched to a gene. The CDR3 length is 15 residues. Per germline, CDR1 SGHVS and CDR2 FQNEAQ. The CDR3 DNA follows: TGTGCCAGCAGCGGGTCCCTGCGGGAGGAAGAGACCCAGTACTTC. Translated: CASSGSLREEETQYF.

V is TRBV20-1 and J is TRBJ2-6; 16 bases line up with TRBD2. The CDR3 spans 21 residues. With 5 bases clipped from V and 3 bases from J, the junction kept 16 bases outside the gene matches. Germline CDR1 is DFQATT and CDR2 is SNEGSKA (reference sequence). The CDR3 region is CSAFPFGTSGGAVRGANVLTF. CDR3 nucleotide sequence: TGCAGTGCTTTTCCTTTTGGGACTAGCGGGGGGGCGGTTCGTGGGGCCAACGTCCTGACTTTC.

The gene calls are TRBV27 and TRBJ2-5; D is possibly TRBD1 (6 bases). The length of the CDR3 is 15 residues. Germline CDR1 MNHEY, CDR2 SMNVEV (reference sequence). Deletions cut 6 bases from V and 0 bases from J, with 14 bases between. CDR3 protein: CASSPTTGYQETQYF. The CDR3 DNA reads TGTGCCAGCAGCCCCACCACAGGGTACCAAGAGACCCAGTACTTC.

The rearrangement links TRBV12-3 or TRBV12-4 to TRBJ1-2; the D gene is possibly TRBD1 (6 bases). The V and J ends lost 6 bases and 3 bases respectively, with 17 bases between them. The CDR3 has 15 residues. CDR3: CASRPGQSLYYGYTF. In DNA, the CDR3 is TGTGCCAGCAGACCAGGACAGAGTCTATACTATGGCTACACCTTC.

This clonotype appeared once. The chain employs TRBV4-2 and TRBJ1-6; D gene unclear. V was pared by 0 bases and J by 6 bases, with 12 bases between. Germline loops: CDR1 LGHNA, CDR2 YNFKEQ. CDR3 length equals 16 residues. CDR3 DNA sequence: TGTGCCAGCAGCCAAGATGGTAAGAGGCGTAATTCACCCCTCCACTTT. Protein product: CASSQDGKRRNSPLHF.